This is a list of T cell receptor beta chains from one sample in a study of a mutant IDH1 vaccine in newly diagnosed glioma. TCRdb's table, derived via immunoSEQ multiplex PCR, lists solely in-frame clones and lacks some. The profile shows nearly 50,000 clones, roughly 85% of them singletons. The material sequenced was PBMCs, taken from a glioma patient treated with radiotherapy, temozolomide or both. These receptors were taken from a man aged 40-49 years with glioma. Both conserved end residues are part of each CDR3. The D gene is left open where the match is weak. Clone size, where shown, is once, few, many, or a class for clones that have expanded.

V gene: TRBV7-9
clone size: once
J gene: TRBJ2-1
D gene: NA
CDR3 DNA: TGTGCCAGCAGCTTAAGGGATTACAATGAGCAGTTCTTC
CDR3 protein: CASSLRDYNEQFF

V gene: TRBV5-8
clone size: NA
J gene: TRBJ1-5
D gene: NA
CDR3 DNA: TGTGCCAGCAGCTTGTGGACCGGTAGCAATCAGCCCCAGCATTTT
CDR3 protein: CASSLWTGSNQPQHF

V gene: TRBV4-2
clone size: NA
J gene: TRBJ2-3
D gene: NA
CDR3 DNA: TGTGCCAGCAGCCAAGAGGCTAGACACGATACGCAGTATTTT
CDR3 protein: CASSQEARHDTQYF

V gene: TRBV19
clone size: NA
J gene: TRBJ1-4
D gene: NA
CDR3 DNA: TGTGCCAGTAGTATGGGTGGGGCTAATGAAAAACTGTTTTTT
CDR3 protein: CASSMGGANEKLFF

V gene: TRBV10-3
clone size: NA
J gene: TRBJ2-5
D gene: NA
CDR3 DNA: TGTGCCATTGGGGCGCAGGGGCGGGAGACCCAGTACTTC
CDR3 protein: CAIGAQGRETQYF

V gene: TRBV5-4
clone size: NA
J gene: TRBJ2-7
D gene: NA
CDR3 DNA: TGTGCCAGCAGCTTAACCCCAGGGAGTGCCTACGAGCAGTACTTC
CDR3 protein: CASSLTPGSAYEQYF

V gene: TRBV2
clone size: NA
J gene: TRBJ1-2
D gene: TRBD1
CDR3 DNA: TGTGCCAGCAGTGAATGGCAGGGGGTTGGCTACACCTTC
CDR3 protein: CASSEWQGVGYTF

V gene: TRBV7-9
clone size: NA
J gene: TRBJ1-2
D gene: NA
CDR3 DNA: TGTGCCAGCAGCTTTGGAGGATCTAACTATGGCTACACCTTC
CDR3 protein: CASSFGGSNYGYTF

V gene: TRBV5-1
clone size: NA
J gene: TRBJ2-5
D gene: TRBD2
CDR3 DNA: TGCGCCAGCTCTAGGCGGCGGGGGGGGGAGACCCAGTACTTC
CDR3 protein: CASSRRRGGETQYF

V gene: TRBV5-1
clone size: NA
J gene: TRBJ2-3
D gene: TRBD2
CDR3 DNA: TGCGCCAGCAGCCTCCCGGGAGGCCCAGATACGCAGTATTTT
CDR3 protein: CASSLPGGPDTQYF

V gene: TRBV7-2
clone size: NA
J gene: TRBJ2-1
D gene: NA
CDR3 DNA: TGTGCCAGCAGCTTAGGTTTGGGAGGGGGTAATGAGCAGTTCTTC
CDR3 protein: CASSLGLGGGNEQFF

V gene: TRBV6-4
clone size: NA
J gene: TRBJ1-1
D gene: NA
CDR3 DNA: TGTGCCAGCAGTGAACAACCGTCGGGATCCTTCACTGAAGCTTTCTTT
CDR3 protein: CASSEQPSGSFTEAFF

V gene: TRBV29-1
clone size: NA
J gene: TRBJ1-4
D gene: NA
CDR3 DNA: TGCAGCGTAGCCTCCGGGACCAGGGAAAAACTGTTTTTT
CDR3 protein: CSVASGTREKLFF

V gene: TRBV5-1
clone size: NA
J gene: TRBJ1-1
D gene: NA
CDR3 DNA: TGCGCCAGCAGCTTGTTCGCCCTTGGGGCGAACACTGAAGCTTTCTTT
CDR3 protein: CASSLFALGANTEAFF

V gene: TRBV4-1
clone size: NA
J gene: TRBJ1-4
D gene: NA
CDR3 DNA: TGCGCCAGCAGCCATCCCCTGGGGGGTCAGGAAAAACTGTTTTTT
CDR3 protein: CASSHPLGGQEKLFF

V gene: TRBV7-2
clone size: medium-sized
J gene: TRBJ2-3
D gene: NA
CDR3 DNA: TGTGCCAGCAGCTTAAAAGTAGATACGCAGTATTTT
CDR3 protein: CASSLKVDTQYF